These 18 T cell receptor beta chains originate from one sample sequenced in a study of T cells in Graves' hyperthyroidism and ophthalmopathy. The CDR3 regions of TCR beta were amplified from RNA transcripts. When the TCR CDR3 underwent first-round RT-PCR, the HTBI primer set was used. TCRdb independently ran MiXCR on the multiplex PCR reads; one entry per CDR3 protein. Of some 460,000 distinct CDR3 sequences listed, roughly 14% are singletons. Sequencing was done on a sample of blood. These receptors originate from a woman between 18 and 30 years old with Graves' hyperthyroidism.

This clonotype was detected only a few times. A read error is possible here, since a much larger clone lies one base away. V usage is TRBV6-1 and J usage is TRBJ2-7; D perhaps matches TRBD2 (6 bases). CDR1 MNHNS and CDR2 SASEGT come from the germline V gene. Trimming took 7 bases from V and 6 from J, leaving 10 bases between them. The CDR3 contains 11 residues. The CDR3: CASKEGIEQYF. The CDR3 region has the DNA TGTGCCAGCAAGGAGGGGATCGAGCAGTACTTC.

This clonotype was seen ten or more times. The chain employs TRBV12-3 or TRBV12-4 and TRBJ2-5; TRBD2 is a possible D gene (5 bases). Trimming left V 4 bases short and J 2 bases short, with 14 bases between. The CDR3 is 15 amino acids. DNA for the CDR3: TGTGCCAGCAGTTCGGGATGGGCAGTTCAAGAGACCCAGTACTTC. As protein: CASSSGWAVQETQYF.

This clonotype was observed many times. The genes are TRBV6-1 and TRBJ2-7; D may match TRBD1 or TRBD2 (6 bases each). This CDR3 has 15 residues. CDR1 and CDR2 from the germline V gene are MNHNS and SASEGT. Trimming pared 6 bases from V and 2 bases from J, leaving 17 bases between. CDR3: CASRPEGGRAYEQYF. CDR3 nucleotide sequence: TGTGCCAGCAGGCCGGAAGGGGGGCGTGCCTACGAGCAGTACTTC.

This clonotype showed up many times. This chain uses TRBV5-5 with TRBJ1-4; D remains ambiguous. Germline-derived CDR1 and CDR2 are SGHKS and YYEKEE (reference sequence). CDR3 size: 15 residues. Trimming stripped 4 bases from V and 4 bases from J, with 14 bases between. This CDR3 is CASSPRRQSNEKLFF. The DNA for the CDR3 is TGTGCCAGCAGCCCAAGGAGGCAGAGTAATGAAAAACTGTTTTTT. The full variable domain, rest sourced from reference TRBV5-5 and TRBJ1-4, is DAGVTQSPTHLIKTRGQQVTLRCSPISGHKSVSWYQQVLGQGPQFIFQYYEKEERGRGNFPDRFSARQFPNYSSELNVNALLLGDSALYLCASSPRRQSNEKLFFGSGTQLSVL.

The sample holds many counts of this clonotype. This sequence joins TRBV5-1 and TRBJ2-1, with 7 positions matching TRBD2. The CDR3 runs 15 residues. The V gene end was trimmed by 4 bases and the J gene end by 0 bases; junction bases not matched to a gene: 4. Germline V CDR1 and CDR2: SGHRS, YFSETQ. As DNA, the CDR3 is TGCGCCAGCAGCGGGTGGACTAGCTCCTACAATGAGCAGTTCTTC. Translating it yields CASSGWTSSYNEQFF. The whole variable domain, remainder taken from reference TRBV5-1 and TRBJ2-1, is KAGVTQTPRYLIKTRGQQVTLSCSPISGHRSVSWYQQTPGQGLQFLFEYFSETQRNKGNFPGRFSGRQFSNSRSEMNVSTLELGDSALYLCASSGWTSSYNEQFFGPGTRLTVL.

Many counts were recorded for this clonotype. This chain links TRBV6-5 with TRBJ1-6, with D perhaps TRBD1 (6 bases). V lost 0 bases to trimming and J lost 10 bases, with 13 bases between them. The germline CDR1 and CDR2 sequences are MNHEY and SVGAGI. The CDR3 has 15 residues. The CDR3 nucleotides read TGTGCCAGCAGTTACTCCGGCAGGGGCGGGTCACCCCTCCACTTT. Encoded protein: CASSYSGRGGSPLHF.

This clonotype was seen a single time. The chain has TRBV19 and TRBJ2-2; D unresolved. V was shortened by 4 bases and J by 4 bases, with 10 bases between the two germline ends. The CDR3 is made up of 14 amino acids. Per the germline V gene, CDR1 is LNHDA and CDR2 is SQIVND (reference sequence). The CDR3 DNA follows: TGTGCCAGTAGTAACGCCCTGGGCACCGGGGAGCTGTTTTTT. It specifies CASSNALGTGELFF.

This clonotype was recorded many times. V and J are TRBV11-3 and TRBJ1-1, with D tentatively TRBD1 (6 bases). Looked up from germline, CDR1 is SGHNT and CDR2 is YENEEA. The length of the CDR3 is 13 residues. V gave up 0 bases and J gave up 4 bases, with 6 bases separating them. CDR3 nucleotide sequence: TGTGCCAGCAGCTTAGAACAGGGCACTGAAGCTTTCTTT. This sequence encodes CASSLEQGTEAFF.

This clonotype came up many times. V gene TRBV28 combines with J gene TRBJ1-2, with TRBD1 identical over 9 bases. V dropped 5 bases and J dropped 4; count of bases not matched to a gene: 5. The germline CDR1 and CDR2 sequences are MDHEN and SYDVKM. This CDR3 spans 14 amino acids. DNA of the CDR3: TGTGCCAGCAGTCGCGGGACAGGGATCTATGGCTACACCTTC. This translates into CASSRGTGIYGYTF.

This clonotype was recorded many times. V gene TRBV30 combines with J gene TRBJ2-3; TRBD2 aligns across 7 bases. The CDR3 spans 14 residues. Trimming cost V 2 bases and J 0 bases; bases outside gene matches: 2. Germline CDR1 is GTSNPN and CDR2 is SVGIG (reference sequence). This CDR3 reads CAWSRGESTDTQYF. DNA of the CDR3: TGTGCCTGGAGTCGGGGGGAGAGCACAGATACGCAGTATTTT. Full variable domain (outside the CDR3, taken from reference TRBV30 and TRBJ2-3): SQTIHQWPATLVQPVGSPLSLECTVEGTSNPNLYWYRQAAGRGLQLLFYSVGIGQISSEVPQNLSASRPQDRQFILSSKKLLLSDSGFYLCAWSRGESTDTQYFGPGTRLTVL.

Ten or more counts support this clonotype. This chain connects TRBV11-2 to TRBJ2-5; D may be TRBD2 (5 bases). Per the germline V gene, CDR1 is SGHAT and CDR2 is FQNNGV. This CDR3 is 12 amino acids long. The ends were cut back, 6 bases at V and 3 bases at J, with 8 bases in the middle. CDR3: CASRHGEETQYF. DNA of the CDR3: TGTGCCAGCAGACACGGGGAAGAGACCCAGTACTTC.

This clonotype occurred many times. This chain joins TRBV2 and TRBJ1-6; D is ambiguous. The germline V gene encodes CDR1 SNHLY and CDR2 FYNNEI. The CDR3 has 15 amino acids. The germline V and J ends were trimmed by 6 bases and 0 bases, with 9 bases remaining between them. Here the CDR3 DNA reads TGTGCCAGCAGGGCATCTAGCTCCTATAATTCACCCCTCCACTTT. It codes for CASRASSSYNSPLHF.

This clonotype occurred many times. The rearrangement uses TRBV5-1 and TRBJ1-1, with D possibly TRBD1 on 6 matching bases. Germline V gene data show CDR1 as SGHRS and CDR2 as YFSETQ. V was pared by 4 bases and J by 10 bases, with 14 bases between. The CDR3 runs to 12 residues. In DNA, the CDR3 is TGCGCCAGCAGCCCTACAGGGTCGCGAGCTTTCTTT. This gives the protein CASSPTGSRAFF.

This clonotype appeared many times. This chain joins TRBV5-5 and TRBJ2-1, with 11 bases aligning to TRBD2. Germline CDR1 reads SGHKS; CDR2 reads YYEKEE (reference sequence). Germline trimming cut 4 bases from V and 10 bases from J; bases unmatched to any gene: 10. CDR3 length equals 15 residues. CDR3 nucleotides: TGTGCCAGCAGCGTTACCGGGACTAGCGGTGGGGAGCAGTTCTTC. This encodes CASSVTGTSGGEQFF. The variable domain in full, with the rest retrieved from reference TRBV5-5 and TRBJ2-1, is DAGVTQSPTHLIKTRGQQVTLRCSPISGHKSVSWYQQVLGQGPQFIFQYYEKEERGRGNFPDRFSARQFPNYSSELNVNALLLGDSALYLCASSVTGTSGGEQFFGPGTRLTVL.

This clonotype was detected many times. This sequence joins TRBV12-3 or TRBV12-4 and TRBJ1-2, with 7 bases that match TRBD1. CDR3 length: 11 amino acids. The ends lost 6 bases at V and 10 bases at J; junction bases unmatched: 5. CDR3 coding DNA: TGTGCCAGCAGCCGGACAGGTGCCTACACCTTC. Its protein is CASSRTGAYTF.

This clonotype was seen at least ten times. V usage is TRBV6-1 and J usage is TRBJ1-6, with D perhaps TRBD1 (6 bases). The CDR3 extends over 14 amino acids. Between the trimmed V and J ends, which lost 7 bases and 14 bases, there was a span of 21 bases. CDR1 and CDR2 from the germline V gene are MNHNS and SASEGT. CDR3 sequence (DNA): TGTGCCAGCAAACTGACGGAGGGGGTTAGGGCCCTCCACTTT. Protein: CASKLTEGVRALHF.

This clonotype was detected only once. This may be a read error, as it is one base from a much larger clone. The CDR3 reads CASGGLTLMGHTF. CDR3 nucleotides: TGTGCCAGCGGTGGCTTAACCCTCATGGGCCACACCTTC. This chain connects TRBV7-9 to TRBJ1-2, with D hard to call. This CDR3 has 13 residues. Trimming removed 8 bases from V and 12 bases from J, with 22 bases in between. Germline assignment: CDR1 SEHNR and CDR2 FQNEAQ (reference sequence).

There are a few counts of this clonotype. The J gene is TRBJ2-2, the V gene TRBV5-1, with TRBD1 matching over 7 bases. Germline CDR1 is SGHRS and CDR2 is YFSETQ. CDR3 length: 17 amino acids. The V and J ends lost 4 bases and 1 base, in that order; junction bases with no gene match: 10. The CDR3 sequence: CASSLHRGHLNTGELFF. The CDR3 DNA is TGCGCCAGCAGCCTCCACAGGGGACACCTGAACACCGGGGAGCTGTTTTTT. The full variable domain, completed using reference TRBV5-1 and TRBJ2-2, is KAGVTQTPRYLIKTRGQQVTLSCSPISGHRSVSWYQQTPGQGLQFLFEYFSETQRNKGNFPGRFSGRQFSNSRSEMNVSTLELGDSALYLCASSLHRGHLNTGELFFGEGSRLTVL.